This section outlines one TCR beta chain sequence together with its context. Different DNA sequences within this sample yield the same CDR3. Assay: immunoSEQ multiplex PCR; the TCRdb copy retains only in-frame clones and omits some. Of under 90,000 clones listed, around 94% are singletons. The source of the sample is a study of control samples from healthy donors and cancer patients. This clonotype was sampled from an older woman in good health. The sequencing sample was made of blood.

CDR3 protein: CASSSGGNTEAFF. DNA of the CDR3: TGTGCCAGCAGTTCAGGGGGGAACACTGAAGCTTTCTTT. The J gene is TRBJ1-1, the V gene TRBV28; 7 nucleotides align to TRBD1. The CDR3 has 13 amino acids. Per germline, CDR1 MDHEN and CDR2 SYDVKM. The V and J ends lost 4 bases and 1 base, in that order; junction bases with no gene match: 0.